The clone carrying this T cell receptor beta chain appeared many times. Its target is not known. TCRdb called the reads again in MiXCR, with one record for every CDR3 protein. The sample consists of approximately 70,000 distinct CDR3 sequences, over 3.5% of them appearing once. These data belong to a study of T cell repertoires in cytomegalovirus infection. Turning to the study itself: TCR beta signatures that were public indicated CMV infection and matching HLA type. Study conclusions and caveats: Ex vivo, HLA-C-restricted CMV-specific TCR beta clonotypes prevailed over the rest of the response. Identification of carriers of CMV plus the relevant HLA was performed using cumulative public TCR beta family frequency.

The receptor's source is a human donor in good health (CMV status not recorded). Some clones in this sample may be carry-over from other donors' samples. The material sequenced was PBMCs.

CDR3 in amino acids: CASRRRGGTEAFF. The CDR3 region has the DNA TGTGCCAGCAGAAGACGGGGCGGCACTGAAGCTTTCTTT. The V call is TRBV7-2, the J call TRBJ1-1; perhaps TRBD1 as D (5 bases). The germline V and J ends were trimmed by 6 bases and 4 bases, with 12 bases remaining between them. This CDR3 contains 13 residues. The germline gives CDR1 SGHTA, CDR2 FQGNSA.